This T cell receptor (beta chain) emerged from a study of CD8 T cells in Susac syndrome. Relapsing-remitting disease, either stable or active, was present in the treatment-naive patients who were the multiple sclerosis controls. It was negative isolation that provided the CD8+ and CD4+ T cells, whereas TEMRA cells were enriched by FACS. Roughly 0.45 to 1 ug RNA was reverse transcribed with random hexamers. Across 54 Vbeta and 13 Jbeta, immunoSEQ multiplex PCR amplified TCR beta CDR3. TCRdb independently ran MiXCR on the immunoSEQ multiplex PCR reads; one entry per CDR3 protein. The sample lists 200,000 to 250,000 distinct CDR3 sequences, 93% occurring once. The V end lost 3 bases, the J end lost 4 bases, and 2 bases lay between the germline ends. The CDR3 runs to 11 residues. The V gene's germline CDR1 is KGHDR and CDR2 SFDVKD.

Sequences were obtained from CD4+ T cells from PBMCs. The chain has TRBV24-1 and TRBJ2-5; no firm D call. The sequence was obtained from a human donor with multiple sclerosis. As DNA, the CDR3 is TGTGCCACCAGTGATGGAGAGACCCAGTACTTC. Protein: CATSDGETQYF.